A selection of T cell receptor beta chains follows, all from one sample in a study of T cell responses to AZD1222 COVID-19 vaccine. The data were produced by immunoSEQ multiplex PCR, yet TCRdb's version contains in-frame clones alone and is incomplete. Found here are about 180,000 clones, about nine tenths of them singletons; the top ten hold more than 1.3%. The sequencing here drew on peripheral blood, taken on day 0 of AZD1222 vaccination. The source is an adult in good health. Both conserved end residues are part of each CDR3. A D gene is named only where the DNA matches it firmly. The size entry is marked missing in some rows and otherwise reads once, few, many or a size class.

. | TRBJ1-1 | . | TRBV28 | TGTGCCAGCACCCTGGACCGCGCTGAAGCTTTCTTT | CASTLDRAEAFF
. | TRBJ1-5 | . | TRBV27 | TGTGCCAGCAGTCCCGAAAGGATTAGCAATCAGCCCCAGCATTTT | CASSPERISNQPQHF
TRBD1 | TRBJ1-1 | . | TRBV29-1 | TGCAGCGCGGGACAGATGAACACTGAAGCTTTCTTT | CSAGQMNTEAFF
. | TRBJ1-1 | . | TRBV25-1 | TGTGCCAGCAGAAGAGGGGACACTGAAGCTTTCTTT | CASRRGDTEAFF
. | TRBJ2-3 | . | TRBV7-3 | TGTGCCAGCAGCCCGGGAAGAGGAGATACGCAGTATTTT | CASSPGRGDTQYF
TRBD1 | TRBJ1-2 | . | TRBV7-2 | TGTGCCAGCAGCTTAGTAGCCCAGACAGGGGGTTCGTATGGCTACACCTTC | CASSLVAQTGGSYGYTF
TRBD2 | TRBJ2-3 | . | TRBV29-1 | TGCAGCGTTCAGGGTAGCGGGCCCACAGATACGCAGTATTTT | CSVQGSGPTDTQYF
TRBD1 | TRBJ1-6 | few | TRBV6-5 | TGTGCCAGCTCGGGACAGGGGAATTCACCCCTCCACTTT | CASSGQGNSPLHF
TRBD2 | TRBJ2-4 | . | TRBV11-3 | TGTGCCAGCAGCTTACTAGCGGCACAAAACATTCAGTACTTC | CASSLLAAQNIQYF
. | TRBJ1-5 | . | TRBV6-5 | TGTGCCAGCAGGACCGACAGAGAAGGTCAGCCCCAGCATTTT | CASRTDREGQPQHF
. | TRBJ1-6 | . | TRBV3-1/TRBV3-2 | TGTGCCAGCAATCGGGGCAGCCTCGGTTCACCCCTCCACTTT | CASNRGSLGSPLHF
TRBD2 | TRBJ2-5 | . | TRBV6-2/TRBV6-3 | TGTGCCAGCAGTAGCGGGGTACGCCGGGAGACCCAGTACTTC | CASSSGVRRETQYF
. | TRBJ1-2 | . | TRBV29-1 | TGCAGCGTTGTACCCTCGACTGTAGGCTATGGCTACACCTTC | CSVVPSTVGYGYTF
. | TRBJ2-7 | few | TRBV14 | TGTGCCAGCAGTCAAGAGTTGGGGGGCTACGAGCAGTACTTC | CASSQELGGYEQYF
. | TRBJ1-1 | . | TRBV2 | TGTGCCAGCGAAGCACGGGGAAGCACTGAAGCTTTCTTT | CASEARGSTEAFF
. | TRBJ2-1 | . | TRBV18 | TGTGCCAGCTCACCCCAGTCCGTTCTCGGGAGCTCCTACAATGAGCAGTTCTTC | CASSPQSVLGSSYNEQFF
. | TRBJ2-4 | . | TRBV7-9 | TGTGCCAGCAGCCTCCTAAACATTCAGTACTTC | CASSLLNIQYF
. | TRBJ1-1 | . | TRBV9 | TGTGCCAGCAGCGTAGCGGGGGCACTGGACGCTTTCTTT | CASSVAGALDAFF
. | TRBJ1-5 | . | TRBV6-4 | TGTGCCAGCAGTGAGGCGGGGGGGAGAGGCTGGAATCAGCCCCAGCATTTT | CASSEAGGRGWNQPQHF
TRBD2 | TRBJ2-1 | . | TRBV7-2 | TGTGCCAGCAGCTTATCGGGGGGGCCCGGGTCCTACAATGAGCAGTTCTTC | CASSLSGGPGSYNEQFF
TRBD1 | TRBJ1-5 | . | TRBV5-8 | TGTGCCAGCAGCTTCGGGGGACAGGGGTATCAGCCCCAGCATTTT | CASSFGGQGYQPQHF
. | TRBJ1-1 | . | TRBV18 | TGTGCCAGCTCACCAGGCCAGGAGAGGAACACTGAAGCTTTCTTT | CASSPGQERNTEAFF
. | TRBJ1-5 | . | TRBV6-5 | TGTGCCAGCAGTTACGCCGACGGGGCAAGCAATCAGCCCCAGCATTTT | CASSYADGASNQPQHF
TRBD1 | TRBJ1-5 | . | TRBV24-1 | TGTGCCACCTCCACAGGGGGCGAGGGCAATCAGCCCCAGCATTTT | CATSTGGEGNQPQHF
. | TRBJ1-2 | . | TRBV27 | TGTGCCAGCAGACCACGCCGGGTAAGCTCCTATGGCTACACCTTC | CASRPRRVSSYGYTF
. | TRBJ1-2 | once | TRBV28 | TGTGCCAGCAGTCTCATCCGGACTAATCTGGGCTACACCTTC | CASSLIRTNLGYTF
TRBD1 | TRBJ2-4 | . | TRBV5-6 | TGTGCCAGCAGCTTGGTGGGCAGGGGGCTGAACATTCAGTACTTC | CASSLVGRGLNIQYF
. | TRBJ1-6 | once | TRBV11-2 | TGTGCCAGCAGCTTAGAGGGGGATTCACCCCTCCACTTT | CASSLEGDSPLHF
. | TRBJ1-5 | . | TRBV4-1 | TGCGCCAGCGGACAACCAGGAAATCAGCCCCAGCATTTT | CASGQPGNQPQHF
. | TRBJ2-3 | . | TRBV4-2 | TGTGCCAGCAGCCAAGAAGGATGGGTCCCAGATACGCAGTATTTT | CASSQEGWVPDTQYF
. | TRBJ1-2 | once | TRBV27 | TGTGCCAGCAGTCGTCCGGGACACTTCGATGGCTACACCTTC | CASSRPGHFDGYTF
. | TRBJ2-2 | once | TRBV19 | TGTGCCAGTAGTCCACAGGTATACACCGGGGAGCTGTTTTTT | CASSPQVYTGELFF
. | TRBJ1-5 | . | TRBV4-2 | TGTGCCAGCAGCCAAGATCCCCATAGCAATCAGCCCCAGCATTTT | CASSQDPHSNQPQHF
. | TRBJ1-2 | once | TRBV3-1/TRBV3-2 | TGTGCCAGCAGCCAAGATTTGGGCAGGAGGAACTATGGCTACACCTTC | CASSQDLGRRNYGYTF
. | TRBJ2-3 | . | TRBV10-3 | TGTGCCATCAGTGATGGCGGGAGCACAGATACGCAGTATTTT | CAISDGGSTDTQYF
TRBD1 | TRBJ1-2 | . | TRBV30 | TGTGCCTGGAGGAGGACAGGGAATAACTATGGCTACACCTTC | CAWRRTGNNYGYTF
TRBD2 | TRBJ2-7 | . | TRBV6-2/TRBV6-3 | TGTGCCAGCAGTTTACTAGCGGCCTACGAGCAGTACTTC | CASSLLAAYEQYF
. | TRBJ1-5 | . | TRBV27 | TGTGCCAGCAGTCGAGGGGTTTTTCAGCCCCAGCATTTT | CASSRGVFQPQHF
. | TRBJ1-2 | . | TRBV9 | TGTGCCAGCAGCGTAGTGGGGGGCGGCTACACCTTC | CASSVVGGGYTF
. | TRBJ1-6 | . | TRBV10-3 | TGTGCCATCAGTGAGAGCTCCTATAATTCACCCCTCCACTTT | CAISESSYNSPLHF
TRBD2 | TRBJ2-2 | . | TRBV7-2 | TGTGCCAGCAGCCCAGGACTAGCGAGCACCGGGGAGCTGTTTTTT | CASSPGLASTGELFF
. | TRBJ1-2 | . | TRBV6-1 | TGTGCCAGCAGTGGACAGACCAATCTCCGGGTGACGAAACCTAATGGCTACACCTTC | CASSGQTNLRVTKPNGYTF
TRBD1 | TRBJ1-3 | . | TRBV27 | TGTGCCACCCAGTTTACAGGGGGCCCGGGAAACACCATATATTTT | CATQFTGGPGNTIYF
TRBD1 | TRBJ1-2 | . | TRBV6-5 | TGTGCCAGCAGCCATGACAGGGGGCGCGGCTACACCTTC | CASSHDRGRGYTF
TRBD2 | TRBJ2-4 | . | TRBV27 | TGTGCCAGCAGATCCCTGGCGGGGGTAATAATTCAGTACTTC | CASRSLAGVIIQYF
TRBD1 | TRBJ2-3 | . | TRBV5-1 | TGCGCCAGCAGCGGGGACAGGACGCAGTATTTT | CASSGDRTQYF
TRBD1 | TRBJ1-2 | . | TRBV28 | TGTGCCAGCATGGACAGGTTATATGGCTACACCTTC | CASMDRLYGYTF
. | TRBJ1-2 | . | TRBV19 | TGTGCCAGTAGTACCCCCAGGTTGGGGGATGGCTACACCTTC | CASSTPRLGDGYTF
. | TRBJ1-3 | . | TRBV7-6 | TGTGCCAGCAGCTTAGCGGGGTCATACTCTGGAAACACCATATATTTT | CASSLAGSYSGNTIYF
. | TRBJ1-3 | . | TRBV18 | TGTGCCAGCTCACCACAGGGGGGAAACACCATATATTTT | CASSPQGGNTIYF
. | TRBJ1-1 | . | TRBV5-4 | TGTGCCAGCAGCTTGGATAGGTCACCACCCCTGAACACTGAAGCTTTCTTT | CASSLDRSPPLNTEAFF
. | TRBJ1-2 | . | TRBV15 | TGTGCCACCAGCAGAGATCAGGCAGATCTCTATGGCTACACCTTC | CATSRDQADLYGYTF
. | TRBJ1-5 | . | TRBV28 | TGTGCCAGCAGTTCGCACTCCAGGGTGGGCAATCAGCCCCAGCATTTT | CASSSHSRVGNQPQHF
TRBD1 | TRBJ2-7 | . | TRBV28 | TGTGCCAGCAGTCGGACGGACAGGGTTTACGAGCAGTACTTC | CASSRTDRVYEQYF
. | TRBJ2-3 | . | TRBV7-2 | TGTGCCAGCAGCTTAGGGGGGCCCACAGATACGCAGTATTTT | CASSLGGPTDTQYF
. | TRBJ1-2 | . | TRBV19 | TGTGCCAGTAGTATAGTCGGAGGGTTGGACTATGGCTACACCTTC | CASSIVGGLDYGYTF
TRBD1 | TRBJ1-1 | . | TRBV19 | TGTGCCGGGGGGGACAGGTGGAACACTGAAGCTTTCTTT | CAGGDRWNTEAFF
TRBD1 | TRBJ1-5 | . | TRBV7-2 | TGTGCCAGCAGCTTAGGGGACAGGACTAGCAATCAGCCCCAGCATTTT | CASSLGDRTSNQPQHF
. | TRBJ1-1 | . | TRBV3-1/TRBV3-2 | TGTGCCAGCAGCCAAGCGGGTTCTGAAGCTTTCTTT | CASSQAGSEAFF
. | TRBJ1-5 | . | TRBV21-1 | TGTGCCAGCAGAGACCCCGGGGGGGATCAGCCCCAGCATTTT | CASRDPGGDQPQHF